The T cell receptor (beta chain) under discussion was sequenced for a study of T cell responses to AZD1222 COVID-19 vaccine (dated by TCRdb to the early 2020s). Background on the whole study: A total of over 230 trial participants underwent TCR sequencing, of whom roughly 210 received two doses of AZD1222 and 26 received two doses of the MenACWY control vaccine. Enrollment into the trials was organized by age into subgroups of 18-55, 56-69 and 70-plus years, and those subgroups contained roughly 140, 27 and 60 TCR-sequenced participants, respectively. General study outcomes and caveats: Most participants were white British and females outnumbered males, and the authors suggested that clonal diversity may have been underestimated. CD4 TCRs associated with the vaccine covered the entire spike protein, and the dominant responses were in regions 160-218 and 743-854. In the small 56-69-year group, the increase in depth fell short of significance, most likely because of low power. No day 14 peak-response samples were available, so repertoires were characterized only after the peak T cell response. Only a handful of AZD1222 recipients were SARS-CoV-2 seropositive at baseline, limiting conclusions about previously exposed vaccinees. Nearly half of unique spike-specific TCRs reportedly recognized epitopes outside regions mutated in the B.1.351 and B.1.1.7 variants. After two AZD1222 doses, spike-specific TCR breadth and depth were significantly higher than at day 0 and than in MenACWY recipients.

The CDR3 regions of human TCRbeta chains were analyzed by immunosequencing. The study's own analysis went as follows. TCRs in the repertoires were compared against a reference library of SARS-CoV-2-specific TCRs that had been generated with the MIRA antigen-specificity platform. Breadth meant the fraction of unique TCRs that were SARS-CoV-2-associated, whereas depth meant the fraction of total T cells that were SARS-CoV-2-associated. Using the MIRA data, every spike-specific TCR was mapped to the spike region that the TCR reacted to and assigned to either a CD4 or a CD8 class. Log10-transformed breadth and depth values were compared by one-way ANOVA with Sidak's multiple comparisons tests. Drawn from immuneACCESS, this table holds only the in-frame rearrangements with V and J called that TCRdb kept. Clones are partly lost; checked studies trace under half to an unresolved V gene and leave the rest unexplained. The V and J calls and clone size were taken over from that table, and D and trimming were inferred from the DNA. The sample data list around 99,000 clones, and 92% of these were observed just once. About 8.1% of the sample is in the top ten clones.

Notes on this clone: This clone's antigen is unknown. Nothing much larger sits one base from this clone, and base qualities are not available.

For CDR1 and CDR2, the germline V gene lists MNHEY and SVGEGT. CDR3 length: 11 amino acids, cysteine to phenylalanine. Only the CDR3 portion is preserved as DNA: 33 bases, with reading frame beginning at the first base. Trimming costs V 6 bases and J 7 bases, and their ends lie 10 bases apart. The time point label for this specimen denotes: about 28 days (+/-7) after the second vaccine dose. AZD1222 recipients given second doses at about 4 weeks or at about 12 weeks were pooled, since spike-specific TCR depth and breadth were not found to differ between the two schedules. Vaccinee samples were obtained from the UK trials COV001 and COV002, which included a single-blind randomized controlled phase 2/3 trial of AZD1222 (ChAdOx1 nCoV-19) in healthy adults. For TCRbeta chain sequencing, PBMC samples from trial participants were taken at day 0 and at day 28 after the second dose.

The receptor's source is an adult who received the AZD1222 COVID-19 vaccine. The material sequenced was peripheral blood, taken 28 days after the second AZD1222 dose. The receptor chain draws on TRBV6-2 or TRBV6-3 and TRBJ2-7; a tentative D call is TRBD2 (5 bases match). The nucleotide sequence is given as TGTGCCAGCAGCCTGAGGGAGGAGCAGTACTTC. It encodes CASSLREEQYF.